Below, 17 T cell receptor beta chains from the same sample are listed, as sequenced in a study of T cells in Graves' hyperthyroidism and ophthalmopathy. RNA transcripts provided the source from which TCR beta CDR3 regions were amplified. HTBI primers were the set used in a first-round RT-PCR of the TCR CDR3. TCRdb re-derived calls from the multiplex PCR reads in MiXCR, one entry per CDR3 protein. The sample comprises 370,000 or so distinct CDR3 sequences, roughly 12% of which are singletons, and around 20% rests with the top ten. Sequenced input: blood. These receptors all stem from a man younger than 45 with Graves' hyperthyroidism that later progressed to Graves' ophthalmopathy.

This clonotype has only a few counts. This chain links TRBV5-5 with TRBJ2-7, with 15 bases that match TRBD2. This CDR3 spans 20 amino acids. V dropped 2 bases and J dropped 5; count of bases not matched to a gene: 17. Germline CDR1 and CDR2: SGHKS and YYEKEE (reference sequence). The CDR3 sequence: CASSFGLAGGRSETSNEQYF. The CDR3 nucleotides are TGTGCCAGCAGCTTCGGACTAGCGGGGGGGCGGAGTGAGACGTCCAACGAGCAGTACTTC.

This chain links TRBV4-1 with TRBJ2-1, with D perhaps being TRBD1 or TRBD2 (5 bases each). The length of the CDR3 is 15 residues. Germline V CDR1 and CDR2: MGHRA, YSYEKL. V dropped 4 bases and J dropped 8 bases, with 18 bases sitting between them. The CDR3 region has the DNA TGCGCCAGCAGCCGCCGGGACCGAATACAAGATGAGCAGTTCTTC. It specifies CASSRRDRIQDEQFF.

This clonotype was seen repeatedly, ten times or more. V is TRBV6-1 and J is TRBJ1-5; no reliable D call. Trimming removed 5 bases from V and 4 bases from J, with 15 bases in between. The CDR3 totals 15 residues. Germline CDR1 is MNHNS and CDR2 is SASEGT. The CDR3: CASSNIRTPNQPQHF. CDR3 in DNA: TGTGCCAGCAGTAACATTCGGACTCCGAATCAGCCCCAGCATTTT.

At least ten counts were recorded for this clonotype. J is TRBJ1-2 and V is TRBV6-1; D unresolved. CDR1 MNHNS and CDR2 SASEGT come from the germline V gene. The length of the CDR3 is 13 residues. V shed 3 bases and J shed 2 bases, with 7 bases lying between them. The CDR3 DNA is TGTGCCAGCAGTGATATGGAGAACTATGGCTACACCTTC. It specifies CASSDMENYGYTF.

A few counts support this clonotype. CDR3 bases: TGCAGTGCTAGAGATGCCGGGGCGGGGTATGGCTACACCTTC. Its translation is CSARDAGAGYGYTF. The V call is TRBV20-1, the J call TRBJ1-2; D might be TRBD1 (5 bases). This CDR3 is 14 amino acids long. V was clipped by 0 bases and J by 5 bases, with 13 bases between them. The V gene's germline CDR1 is DFQATT and CDR2 SNEGSKA (reference sequence).

This clonotype turned up a few times. The chain carries TRBV5-1 and TRBJ2-7; maybe TRBD2 (6 bases). The CDR3 runs 14 residues. CDR1 is SGHRS and CDR2 is YFSETQ in the germline V gene. The ends were cut back, 4 bases at V and 3 bases at J, with 14 bases in the middle. The CDR3 loop reads CASSPILANYEQYF. The CDR3 DNA reads TGCGCCAGCAGCCCCATCCTAGCGAACTACGAGCAGTACTTC.

The sample holds many counts of this clonotype. The chain employs TRBV27 and TRBJ1-5, with D uncertain. The CDR3 contains 13 residues. CDR1 is MNHEY, CDR2 SMNVEV, per germline (reference sequence). Trimming stripped 2 bases from V and 2 bases from J, with 4 bases between. The CDR3 bases are TGTGCCAGCAGTTTAATCGGCAATCAGCCCCAGCATTTT. Encoded protein: CASSLIGNQPQHF.

This clonotype was found many times. J is TRBJ1-2 and V is TRBV9; D call uncertain. The CDR3 spans 10 residues. Germline CDR1 SGDLS, CDR2 YYNGEE. V was cut by 4 bases and J by 5 bases, with 3 bases left in between. The DNA of the CDR3 is TGTGCCAGCAGCCCGTATGGCTACACCTTC. Translation gives CASSPYGYTF.

This clonotype was seen only a few times. The gene calls are TRBV5-1 and TRBJ2-1; D might be TRBD2 (5 bases). The CDR3 totals 15 residues. The germline CDR1 and CDR2 sequences are SGHRS and YFSETQ. The ends were cut back, 0 bases at V and 6 bases at J, with 13 bases in the middle. Here the CDR3 reads CASSLGGYSANEQFF. CDR3 nucleotide sequence: TGCGCCAGCAGCTTGGGAGGGTATTCCGCCAATGAGCAGTTCTTC.

The J gene is TRBJ2-6, the V gene TRBV9; 12 bases are shared with TRBD2. V was clipped by 1 base and J by 4 bases; unmatched bases: 6. CDR1 is SGDLS, CDR2 YYNGEE, per germline. This CDR3 is 18 amino acids long. Here the CDR3 reads CASSVRLAGGSGANVLTF. CDR3 DNA sequence: TGTGCCAGCAGCGTACGTCTAGCGGGGGGGAGCGGGGCCAACGTCCTGACTTTC. Full variable domain (remainder filled in from reference TRBV9 and TRBJ2-6): DSGVTQTPKHLITATGQRVTLRCSPRSGDLSVYWYQQSLDQGLQFLIQYYNGEERAKGNILERFSAQQFPDLHSELNLSSLELGDSALYFCASSVRLAGGSGANVLTFGAGSRLTVL.

Many counts were recorded for this clonotype. The chain has TRBV18 and TRBJ1-5; no clear D. V lost 2 bases and J 6 bases, leaving 14 bases between the germline ends. CDR3 length: 15 amino acids. Germline V gene data show CDR1 as KGHSH and CDR2 as LQKENI. The CDR3 spells CASSPDKAGSQPQHF. In DNA form, the CDR3 reads TGTGCCAGCTCACCAGACAAGGCCGGATCTCAGCCCCAGCATTTT.

This clonotype was found a few times. The genes are TRBV20-1 and TRBJ1-5; D unclear. The CDR3 runs 16 residues. With 4 bases removed from V and 1 base from J, the gap between germline ends came to 17 bases. Germline values: CDR1 DFQATT, CDR2 SNEGSKA (reference sequence). This CDR3 reads CSATTQFVRSNQPQHF. CDR3 bases: TGCAGTGCTACGACGCAATTTGTCAGAAGCAATCAGCCCCAGCATTTT.

This clonotype was seen a few times. The chain is built from TRBV13 and TRBJ1-6, with 7 bases matching TRBD1. J lost 1 base, V lost 5 bases, and 11 bases had no gene match. The V gene's germline CDR1 is PRHDT and CDR2 FYEKMQ (reference sequence). There are 18 residues in the CDR3. The CDR3 sequence is CASSMGQPGGSYNSPLHF. The CDR3 nucleotides are TGTGCCAGCAGCATGGGACAGCCTGGGGGGTCCTATAATTCACCCCTCCACTTT.

This clonotype was observed a handful of times. The V and J genes are TRBV11-1 and TRBJ1-3, with a possible D match to TRBD1 (5 bases). V was clipped by 7 bases and J by 0 bases, with 13 bases between them. This CDR3 region has 15 residues. Germline CDR1 and CDR2: SGHAT and FQDESV (reference sequence). Here the CDR3 reads CASTRDVYSGNTIYF. CDR3 nucleotide sequence: TGTGCCAGCACCAGGGACGTTTACTCTGGAAACACCATATATTTT. Complete variable domain (other parts from reference TRBV11-1 and TRBJ1-3): EAEVAQSPRYKITEKSQAVAFWCDPISGHATLYWYRQILGQGPELLVQFQDESVVDDSQLPKDRFSAERLKGVDSTLKIQPAELGDSAMYLCASTRDVYSGNTIYFGEGSWLTVV.

This clonotype was seen repeatedly, ten times or more. The V gene is TRBV3-1, the J gene TRBJ1-1, with D tentatively TRBD1 (6 bases). Trimming left V 1 base short and J 1 base short, with 10 bases between. This CDR3 is built from 15 residues. Germline-derived CDR1 and CDR2 are LGHDT and YNNKEL (reference sequence). Here the CDR3 DNA reads TGTGCCAGCAGCCAAGGGACAGAGAGGAACACTGAAGCTTTCTTT. Translation: CASSQGTERNTEAFF.

This clonotype was counted ten times or more. This sequence joins TRBV30 and TRBJ1-1; D remains unclear. Trimming left V 2 bases short and J 1 base short, with 5 bases between. Germline V gene lookup returns CDR1 GTSNPN and CDR2 SVGIG (reference sequence). The CDR3 spans 12 residues. In nucleotides, the CDR3 is TGTGCCTGGAGTCCGGGGAACACTGAAGCTTTCTTT. Its protein product is CAWSPGNTEAFF.

In this sample, this clonotype turned up a few times. The chain joins TRBV10-3 to TRBJ2-2; a weak D match, TRBD2 (7 bases). The length of the CDR3 is 14 residues. CDR1 and CDR2 (germline): ENHRY, SYGVKD. Between the trimmed V and J ends, which lost 9 bases and 2 bases, there was a span of 13 bases. CDR3 residues: CAMRRGQNTGELFF. The CDR3 DNA reads TGTGCCATGAGGCGGGGGCAAAACACCGGGGAGCTGTTTTTT.